What follows is one T cell receptor (beta chain) and its context. The J segment lost 7 bases and the V segment lost 4 bases, leaving 9 bases of the junction unmatched. This CDR3 has 15 amino acids. The germline gives CDR1 SGHDT, CDR2 YYEEEE. These data are taken from a study of OX40 agonist ivuxolimab in advanced cancers. Individuals having autoimmune disease history or systemic immunosuppression were not enrolled. Assay: immunoSEQ multiplex PCR; the TCRdb copy retains only in-frame clones and omits some. This table holds around 100,000 clones, 85% to 90% found once. The TCR was taken from an adult with an advanced solid tumor such as melanoma, head and neck, liver or kidney cancer. The rearrangement links TRBV5-6 to TRBJ2-1; 9 positions match TRBD1. The sequencing here drew on CD4+ or CD8+ T cells sorted from blood, taken in a trial of the OX40 agonist ivuxolimab. This CDR3 reads CASSVDRGAGNEQFF. CDR3 DNA: TGTGCCAGCAGCGTAGACAGGGGGGCTGGGAATGAGCAGTTCTTC.